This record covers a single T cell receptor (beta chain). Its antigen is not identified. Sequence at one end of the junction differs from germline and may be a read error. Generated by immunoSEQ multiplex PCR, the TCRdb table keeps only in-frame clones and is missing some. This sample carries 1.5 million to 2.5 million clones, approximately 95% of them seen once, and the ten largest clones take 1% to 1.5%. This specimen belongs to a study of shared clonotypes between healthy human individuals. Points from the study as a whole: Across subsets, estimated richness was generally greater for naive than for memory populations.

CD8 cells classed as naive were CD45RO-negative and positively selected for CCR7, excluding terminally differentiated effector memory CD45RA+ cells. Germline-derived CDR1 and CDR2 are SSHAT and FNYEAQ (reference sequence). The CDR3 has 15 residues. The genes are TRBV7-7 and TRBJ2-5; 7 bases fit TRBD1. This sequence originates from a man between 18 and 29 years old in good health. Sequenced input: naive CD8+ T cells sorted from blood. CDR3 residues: CASSLYQGEQETQYF. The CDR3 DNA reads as TGTGCTAGCAGCTTATACCAGGGGGAGCAAGAGACCCAGTACTTC.